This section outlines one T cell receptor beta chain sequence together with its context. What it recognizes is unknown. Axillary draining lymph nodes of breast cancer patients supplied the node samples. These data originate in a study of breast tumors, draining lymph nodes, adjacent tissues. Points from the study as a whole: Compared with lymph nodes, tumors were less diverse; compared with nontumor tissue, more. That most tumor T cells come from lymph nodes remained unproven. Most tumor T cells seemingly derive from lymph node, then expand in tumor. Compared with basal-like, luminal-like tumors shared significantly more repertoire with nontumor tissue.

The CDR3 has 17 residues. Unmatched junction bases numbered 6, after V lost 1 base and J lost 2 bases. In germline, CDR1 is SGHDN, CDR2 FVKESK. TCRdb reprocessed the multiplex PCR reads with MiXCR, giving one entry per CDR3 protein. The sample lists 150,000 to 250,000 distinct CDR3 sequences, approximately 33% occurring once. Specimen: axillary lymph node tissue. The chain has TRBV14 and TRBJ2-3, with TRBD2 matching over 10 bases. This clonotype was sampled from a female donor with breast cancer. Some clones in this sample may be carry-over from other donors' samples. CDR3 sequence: CASSQGGLAGVTDTQYF. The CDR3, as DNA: TGTGCCAGCAGCCAAGGGGGTCTAGCGGGGGTCACAGATACGCAGTATTTT.